This record covers a single T cell receptor (beta chain). What antigen it recognizes has not been identified. No per-base quality is available; no much larger clone lies one base away. The source of the sample is a study of T cell responses to AZD1222 COVID-19 vaccine (dated by TCRdb to about 2021). Background on the whole study: A total of around 240 trial participants underwent TCR sequencing, of whom roughly 210 had received two doses of AZD1222 and some 25 had received two doses of the MenACWY control vaccine. Trial participants were enrolled by age into subgroups of 18-55, 56-69 and 70-plus years, and roughly 160, 29 and 62 TCR-sequenced participants, respectively, were included in these subgroups. What the research found in general, with its limitations: Conclusions about previously exposed vaccinees are limited, since just a handful of AZD1222 recipients were seropositive for SARS-CoV-2 at baseline. Reportedly, close to half of the unique spike-specific TCRs recognized epitopes lying outside the regions that are mutated in the B.1.351 and B.1.1.7 variants. Because no day 14 peak-response samples were available, the repertoires could be characterized only after the peak T cell response. Participants were mostly white British and included more females than males, and it was suggested by the authors that clonal diversity may have been underestimated. Vaccine-associated CD4 TCRs spanned the whole spike protein, with dominant responses in regions 160-218 and 743-854. After two AZD1222 doses, both the breadth and the depth of spike-specific TCRs were significantly higher than at day 0 and than in MenACWY recipients. In the small 56-69-year group, the increase in depth fell short of significance, most likely because of low power.

The time point label for this specimen denotes: about 28 days (+/-7) after the second vaccine dose. AZD1222 recipients with second doses at about 4 weeks or about 12 weeks were pooled, because spike-specific TCR depth and breadth did not differ between schedules. The vaccinee samples were drawn from two UK trials, COV001 and COV002, one of which was a single-blind randomized controlled phase 2/3 trial testing AZD1222 (ChAdOx1 nCoV-19) in healthy adults. For TCRbeta chain sequencing, PBMC samples from trial participants were taken at day 0 and at day 28 after the second dose. The CDR3 regions of human TCRbeta chains were subjected to immunosequencing. The published analysis was carried out like this. TCRs in the repertoires were compared against a reference library of SARS-CoV-2-specific TCRs that had been generated with the MIRA antigen-specificity platform. Breadth was defined as the fraction of unique TCRs that were SARS-CoV-2-associated. Depth was defined as the fraction of total T cells that were SARS-CoV-2-associated. Using the MIRA data, each spike-specific TCR was mapped to the spike region that the TCR reacts to and placed in a CD4 or CD8 class. Log10-transformed breadth and depth values were compared by one-way ANOVA with Sidak's multiple comparisons tests. TCRdb's version of the immuneACCESS table is confined to in-frame rearrangements and falls short of the full clone set. An unresolved V gene accounts for under half of the shortfall where checked; the remainder is of unknown origin. V and J calls and clone size are those listed in that table; D and trimming were worked out from the DNA. For this sample the table gives roughly 170,000 clones, of which roughly 94% were detected only once. Jointly, the top ten make up around 1.6% of the sample.

The cysteine opens and the phenylalanine closes a CDR3 of 16 amino acids. Only the CDR3 DNA is retained, 48 bases long and in frame from the first base. In the germline V gene, CDR1 corresponds to KGHDR and CDR2 to SFDVKD. Trimming accounts for 3 bases at V and 5 bases at J, while the number of junction bases matched to no gene is 11. Rearrangement joined TRBV24-1 to TRBJ1-2, with 7 middle bases fitting TRBD1. The TCR comes from an adult who received the AZD1222 COVID-19 vaccine. Sequenced here: peripheral blood, sampled 28 days after the second AZD1222 dose. The nucleotide sequence reads TGTGCCACCAGTGATCCCCTGGCAGGGGGGTTTTATGGCTACACCTTC. The resulting protein is CATSDPLAGGFYGYTF.